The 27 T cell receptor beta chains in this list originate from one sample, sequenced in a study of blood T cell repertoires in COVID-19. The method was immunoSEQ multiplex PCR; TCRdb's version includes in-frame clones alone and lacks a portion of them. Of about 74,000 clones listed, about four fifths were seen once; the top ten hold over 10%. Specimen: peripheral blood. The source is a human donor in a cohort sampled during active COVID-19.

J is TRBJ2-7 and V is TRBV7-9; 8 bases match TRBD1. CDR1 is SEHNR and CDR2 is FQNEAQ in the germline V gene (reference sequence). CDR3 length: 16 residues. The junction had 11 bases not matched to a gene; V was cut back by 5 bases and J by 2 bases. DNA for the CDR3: TGTGCCAGCAGCACAGAAGGACAGGGCGGTACCTACGAGCAGTACTTC. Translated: CASSTEGQGGTYEQYF.

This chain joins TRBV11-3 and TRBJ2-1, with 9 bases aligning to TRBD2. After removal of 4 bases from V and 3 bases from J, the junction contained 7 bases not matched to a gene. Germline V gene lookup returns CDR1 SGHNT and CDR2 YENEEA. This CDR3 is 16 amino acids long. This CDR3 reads CASSSLSGGHYNEQFF. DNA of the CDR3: TGTGCCAGCAGCTCCCTGAGCGGGGGGCACTACAATGAGCAGTTCTTC.

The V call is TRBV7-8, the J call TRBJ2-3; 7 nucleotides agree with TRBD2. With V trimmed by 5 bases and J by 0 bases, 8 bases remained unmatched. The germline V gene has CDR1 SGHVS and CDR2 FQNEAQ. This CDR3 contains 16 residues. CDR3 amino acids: CASSRAGGGSTDTQYF. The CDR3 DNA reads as TGTGCCAGCAGCCGAGCTGGGGGGGGAAGCACAGATACGCAGTATTTT.

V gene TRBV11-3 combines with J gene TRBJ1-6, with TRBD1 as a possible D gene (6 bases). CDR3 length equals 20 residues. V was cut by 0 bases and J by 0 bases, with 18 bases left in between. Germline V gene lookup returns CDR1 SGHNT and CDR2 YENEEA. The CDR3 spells CASSLDFGGQRSSYNSPLHF. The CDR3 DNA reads TGTGCCAGCAGCTTAGATTTTGGAGGACAGAGGAGCTCCTATAATTCACCCCTCCACTTT.

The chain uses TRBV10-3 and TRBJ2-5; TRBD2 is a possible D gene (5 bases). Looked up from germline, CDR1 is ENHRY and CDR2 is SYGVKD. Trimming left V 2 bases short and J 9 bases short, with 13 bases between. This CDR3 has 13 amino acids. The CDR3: CAISEHGPRAQYF. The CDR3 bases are TGTGCCATCAGTGAGCACGGCCCGAGGGCCCAGTACTTC.

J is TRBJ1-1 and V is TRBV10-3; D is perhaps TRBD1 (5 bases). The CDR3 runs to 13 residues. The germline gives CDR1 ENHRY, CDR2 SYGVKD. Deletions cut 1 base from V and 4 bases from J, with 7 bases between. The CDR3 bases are TGTGCCATCAGTGAGTACGGGGGCACTGAAGCTTTCTTT. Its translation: CAISEYGGTEAFF.

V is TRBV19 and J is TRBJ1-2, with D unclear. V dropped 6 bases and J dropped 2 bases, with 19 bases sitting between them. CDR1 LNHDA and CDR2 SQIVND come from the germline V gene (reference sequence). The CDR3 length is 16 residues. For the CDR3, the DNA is TGTGCCAGTAGCCCCCTGGGTGGAGCCTTGAACTATGGCTACACCTTC. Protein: CASSPLGGALNYGYTF.

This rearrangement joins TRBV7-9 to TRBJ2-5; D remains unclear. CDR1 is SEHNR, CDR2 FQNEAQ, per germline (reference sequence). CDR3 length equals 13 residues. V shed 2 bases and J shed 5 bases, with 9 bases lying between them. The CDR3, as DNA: TGTGCCAGCAGCTTATTGGTCAGGGAGACCCAGTACTTC. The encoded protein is CASSLLVRETQYF.

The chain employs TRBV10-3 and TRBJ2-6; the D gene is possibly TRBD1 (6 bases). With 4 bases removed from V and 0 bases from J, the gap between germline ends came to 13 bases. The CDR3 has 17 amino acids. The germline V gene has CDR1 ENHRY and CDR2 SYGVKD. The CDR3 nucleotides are TGTGCCATCAGTGTGACAGGCGCATTCTCTGGGGCCAACGTCCTGACTTTC. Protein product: CAISVTGAFSGANVLTF.

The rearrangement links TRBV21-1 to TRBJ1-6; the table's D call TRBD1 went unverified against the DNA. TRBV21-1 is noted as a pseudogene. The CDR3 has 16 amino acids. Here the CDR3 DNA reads TGTGCCAGCAGCAAACCCACAGGGGGAAGATTGTCACCCCTCCACTTT. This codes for CASSKPTGGRLSPLHF.

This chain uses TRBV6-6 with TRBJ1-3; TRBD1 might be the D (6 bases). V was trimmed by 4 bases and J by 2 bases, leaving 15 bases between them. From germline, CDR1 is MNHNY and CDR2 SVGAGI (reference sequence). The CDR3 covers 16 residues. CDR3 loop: CASSSFGGRTGNTIYF. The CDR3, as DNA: TGTGCCAGCAGTTCCTTCGGGGGGCGGACTGGAAACACCATATATTTT.

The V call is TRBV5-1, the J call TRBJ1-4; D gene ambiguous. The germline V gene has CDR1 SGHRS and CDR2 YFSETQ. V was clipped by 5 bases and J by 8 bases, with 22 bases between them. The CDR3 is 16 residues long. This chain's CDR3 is CASRKDYDGTTEKLFF. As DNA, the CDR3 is TGCGCCAGCAGGAAAGACTATGACGGAACGACGGAAAAACTGTTTTTT.

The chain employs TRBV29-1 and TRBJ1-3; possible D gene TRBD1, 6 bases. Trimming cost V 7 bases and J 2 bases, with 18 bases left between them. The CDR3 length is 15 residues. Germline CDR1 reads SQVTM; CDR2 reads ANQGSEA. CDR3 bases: TGCAGCGCCTCTGGTGTAACAGGGACTGGAAACACCATATATTTT. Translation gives CSASGVTGTGNTIYF.

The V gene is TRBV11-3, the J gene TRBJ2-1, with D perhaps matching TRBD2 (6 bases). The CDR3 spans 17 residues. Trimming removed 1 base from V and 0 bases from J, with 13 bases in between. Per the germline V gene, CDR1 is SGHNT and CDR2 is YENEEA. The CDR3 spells CASSLGSGDPSYNEQFF. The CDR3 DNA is TGTGCCAGCAGCTTAGGGTCGGGGGACCCCTCCTACAATGAGCAGTTCTTC.

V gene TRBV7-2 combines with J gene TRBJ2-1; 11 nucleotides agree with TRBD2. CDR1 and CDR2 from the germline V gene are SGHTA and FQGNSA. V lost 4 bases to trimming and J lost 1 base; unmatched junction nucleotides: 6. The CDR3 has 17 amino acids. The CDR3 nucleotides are TGTGCCAGCAGCTCCCGACTAGCGGGGAGGTCCTACAATGAGCAGTTCTTC. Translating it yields CASSSRLAGRSYNEQFF.

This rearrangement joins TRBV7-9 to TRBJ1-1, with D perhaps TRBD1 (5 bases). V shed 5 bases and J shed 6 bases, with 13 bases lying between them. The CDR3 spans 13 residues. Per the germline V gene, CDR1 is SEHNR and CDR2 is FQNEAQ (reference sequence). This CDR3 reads CASSQLQVAEAFF. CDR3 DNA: TGTGCCAGCAGCCAATTACAGGTCGCTGAAGCTTTCTTT.

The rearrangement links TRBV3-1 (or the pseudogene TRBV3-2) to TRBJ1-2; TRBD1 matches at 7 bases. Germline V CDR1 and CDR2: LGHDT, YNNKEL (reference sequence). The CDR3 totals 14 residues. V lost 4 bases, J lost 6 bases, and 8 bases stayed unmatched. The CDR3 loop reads CASSLTGVGDGYTF. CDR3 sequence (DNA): TGTGCCAGCAGCCTTACAGGGGTCGGTGATGGCTACACCTTC.

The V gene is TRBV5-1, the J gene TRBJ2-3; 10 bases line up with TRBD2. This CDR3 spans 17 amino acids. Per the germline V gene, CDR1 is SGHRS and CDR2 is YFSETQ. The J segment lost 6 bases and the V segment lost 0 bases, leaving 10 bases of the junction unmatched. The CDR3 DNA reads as TGCGCCAGCAGCTTGGAGCTAGCGGGGGCCCCAATTGATACGCAGTATTTT. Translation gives CASSLELAGAPIDTQYF.

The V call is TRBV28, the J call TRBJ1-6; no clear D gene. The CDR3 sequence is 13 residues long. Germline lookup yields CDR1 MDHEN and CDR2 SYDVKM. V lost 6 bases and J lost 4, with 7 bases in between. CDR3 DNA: TGTGCCAGCAGCCCTACTTATAATTCACCCCTCCACTTT. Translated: CASSPTYNSPLHF. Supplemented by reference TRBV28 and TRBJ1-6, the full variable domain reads DVKVTQSSRYLVKRTGEKVFLECVQDMDHENMFWYRQDPGLGLRLIYFSYDVKMKEKGDIPEGYSVSREKKERFSLILESASTNQTSMYLCASSPTYNSPLHFGNGTRLTVT.

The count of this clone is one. Written as DNA, the CDR3 is TGTGCCAGCAGCGGACAGGGTGATGGCAATCAGCCCCAGCATTTT. Translation gives CASSGQGDGNQPQHF. The chain employs TRBV5-8 and TRBJ1-5; TRBD1 aligns across 8 bases. Germline V CDR1 and CDR2: SGHTS, YDEGEE. V trimming: 4 bases; J trimming: 2 bases; junction bases outside the gene matches: 5. The CDR3 loop spans 15 amino acids.

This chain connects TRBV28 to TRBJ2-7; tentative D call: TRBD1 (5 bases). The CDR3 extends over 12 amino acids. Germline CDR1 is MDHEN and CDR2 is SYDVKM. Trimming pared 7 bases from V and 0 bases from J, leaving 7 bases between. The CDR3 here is CASTGNSYEQYF. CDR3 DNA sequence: TGTGCCAGCACAGGGAACTCCTACGAGCAGTACTTC.

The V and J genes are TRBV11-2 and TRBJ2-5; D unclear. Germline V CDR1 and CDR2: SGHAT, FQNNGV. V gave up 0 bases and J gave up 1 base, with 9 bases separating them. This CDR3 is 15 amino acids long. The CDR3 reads CASSLDWQAQETQYF. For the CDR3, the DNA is TGTGCCAGCAGCTTAGATTGGCAGGCCCAAGAGACCCAGTACTTC.

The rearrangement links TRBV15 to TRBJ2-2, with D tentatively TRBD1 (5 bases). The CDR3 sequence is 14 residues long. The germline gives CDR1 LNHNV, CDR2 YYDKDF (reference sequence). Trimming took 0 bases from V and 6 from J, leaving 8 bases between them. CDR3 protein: CATSRDRVPGELFF. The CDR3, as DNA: TGTGCCACCAGCAGAGACAGGGTACCCGGGGAGCTGTTTTTT.

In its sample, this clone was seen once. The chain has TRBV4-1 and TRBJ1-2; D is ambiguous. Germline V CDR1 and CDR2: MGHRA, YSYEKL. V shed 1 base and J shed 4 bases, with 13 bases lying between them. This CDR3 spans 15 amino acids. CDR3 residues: CASSQGRERAYGYTF. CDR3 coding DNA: TGCGCCAGCAGCCAAGGTAGGGAGAGGGCCTATGGCTACACCTTC.

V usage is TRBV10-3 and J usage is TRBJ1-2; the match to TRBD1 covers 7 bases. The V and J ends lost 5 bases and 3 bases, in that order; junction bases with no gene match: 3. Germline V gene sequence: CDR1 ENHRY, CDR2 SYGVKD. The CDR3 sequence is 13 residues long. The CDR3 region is CAISSQGDYGYTF. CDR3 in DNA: TGTGCCATCAGTAGTCAGGGGGACTATGGCTACACCTTC.

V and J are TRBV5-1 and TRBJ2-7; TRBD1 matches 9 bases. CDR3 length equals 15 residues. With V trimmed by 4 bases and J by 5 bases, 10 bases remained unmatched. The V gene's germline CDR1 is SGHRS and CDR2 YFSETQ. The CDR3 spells CASSQMGQGSNEQYF. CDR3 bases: TGCGCCAGCAGCCAGATGGGACAGGGTAGCAACGAGCAGTACTTC.

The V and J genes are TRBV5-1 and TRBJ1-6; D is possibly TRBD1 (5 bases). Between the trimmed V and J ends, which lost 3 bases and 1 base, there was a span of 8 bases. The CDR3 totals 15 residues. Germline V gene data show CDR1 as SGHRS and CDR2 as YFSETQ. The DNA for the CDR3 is TGCGCCAGCAGCTGGCAGGGATCCTATAATTCACCCCTCCACTTT. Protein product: CASSWQGSYNSPLHF.